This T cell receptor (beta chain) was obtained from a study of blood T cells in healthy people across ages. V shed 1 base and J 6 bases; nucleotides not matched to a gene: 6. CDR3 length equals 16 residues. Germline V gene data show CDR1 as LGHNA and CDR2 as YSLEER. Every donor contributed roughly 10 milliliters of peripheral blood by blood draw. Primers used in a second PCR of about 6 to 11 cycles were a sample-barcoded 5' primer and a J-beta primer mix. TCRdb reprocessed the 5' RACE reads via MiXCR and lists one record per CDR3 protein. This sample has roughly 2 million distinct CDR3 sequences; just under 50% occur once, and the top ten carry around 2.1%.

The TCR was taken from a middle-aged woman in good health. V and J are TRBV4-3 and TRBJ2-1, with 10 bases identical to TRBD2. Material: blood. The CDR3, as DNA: TGCGCCAGCAGCCAAGCGATAGCGGGGGGCCGCAATGAGCAGTTCTTC. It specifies CASSQAIAGGRNEQFF.